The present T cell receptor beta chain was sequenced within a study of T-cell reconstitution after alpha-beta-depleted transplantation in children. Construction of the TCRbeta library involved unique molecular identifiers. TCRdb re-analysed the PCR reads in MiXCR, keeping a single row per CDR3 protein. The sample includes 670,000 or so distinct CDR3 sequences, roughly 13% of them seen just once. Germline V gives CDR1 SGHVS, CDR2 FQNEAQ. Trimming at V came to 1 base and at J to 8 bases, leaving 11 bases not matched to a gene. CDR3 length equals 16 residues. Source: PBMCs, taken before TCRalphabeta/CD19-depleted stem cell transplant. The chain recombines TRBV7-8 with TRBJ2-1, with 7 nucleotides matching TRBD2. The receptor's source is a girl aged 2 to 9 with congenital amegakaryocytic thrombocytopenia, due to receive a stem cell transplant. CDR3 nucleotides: TGTGCCAGCAGCTTAGTGGGTTGGGGAGGGCTCCATGAGCAGTTCTTC. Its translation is CASSLVGWGGLHEQFF. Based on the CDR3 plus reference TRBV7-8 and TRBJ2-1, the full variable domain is GAGVSQSPRYKVAKRGQDVALRCDPISGHVSLFWYQQALGQGPEFLTYFQNEAQLDKSGLPSDRFFAERPEGSVSTLKIQRTQQEDSAVYLCASSLVGWGGLHEQFFGPGTRLTVL.